One sample yielded the 24 T cell receptor beta chains listed below, sequenced in a study of T cell responses to AZD1222 COVID-19 vaccine. The data were produced by immunoSEQ multiplex PCR, yet TCRdb's version contains in-frame clones alone and is incomplete. The repertoire holds about 140,000 clones, roughly 92% seen once, with over 4% in the top ten. The starting material was peripheral blood, obtained 28 days after the second AZD1222 dose. The receptors shown here come from an adult who received the AZD1222 COVID-19 vaccine.

The chain uses TRBV2 and TRBJ1-6; no firm D call. CDR1 is SNHLY, CDR2 FYNNEI, per germline. The CDR3 spans 12 residues. Trimming pared 3 bases from V and 8 bases from J, leaving 5 bases between. CDR3 bases: TGTGCCAGCAGTGACGGGGATTCACCCCTCCACTTT. This translates into CASSDGDSPLHF.

The V call is TRBV19, the J call TRBJ1-2; 9 bases align to TRBD1. V lost 3 bases, J lost 6 bases, and 5 bases stayed unmatched. The CDR3 is made up of 14 amino acids. Germline assignment: CDR1 LNHDA and CDR2 SQIVND (reference sequence). CDR3 protein: CASSILGQGNGYTF. In DNA, the CDR3 is TGTGCCAGTAGTATTTTGGGACAGGGTAATGGCTACACCTTC.

The genes are TRBV7-9 and TRBJ1-1, with D unclear. Deletions cut 1 base from V and 0 bases from J, with 0 bases between. Germline V gives CDR1 SEHNR, CDR2 FQNEAQ (reference sequence). This CDR3 region has 12 residues. The DNA of the CDR3 is TGTGCCAGCAGCTTAGTGAACACTGAAGCTTTCTTT. This encodes CASSLVNTEAFF.

V usage is TRBV11-2 and J usage is TRBJ2-5; TRBD1 matches at 9 bases. Germline values: CDR1 SGHAT, CDR2 FQNNGV. V shed 5 bases, J shed 4 bases, and the junction held 2 bases outside the gene matches. This CDR3 contains 13 residues. The CDR3 here is CASSGGQGETQYF. As DNA, the CDR3 is TGTGCCAGCAGCGGGGGACAGGGAGAGACCCAGTACTTC.

The rearrangement joins TRBV28 to TRBJ2-1, with D perhaps matching TRBD1 (5 bases). The CDR3 totals 12 residues. CDR1 is MDHEN and CDR2 is SYDVKM in the germline V gene. V was clipped by 2 bases and J by 12 bases, with 11 bases between them. Written as DNA, the CDR3 is TGTGCCAGCAGTTTAACCGATAGGGGGCAGTTCTTC. Protein product: CASSLTDRGQFF.

J is TRBJ2-7 and V is TRBV7-3; tentatively, D is TRBD2 (6 bases). Germline V gives CDR1 SGHTA, CDR2 FQGTGA. CDR3 length: 13 amino acids. V lost 4 bases and J 5 bases, leaving 12 bases between the germline ends. CDR3 bases: TGTGCCAGCAGCTCAGGACTATTTAACGAGCAGTACTTC. Its translation is CASSSGLFNEQYF.

This sequence joins TRBV7-9 and TRBJ2-7; 9 nucleotides agree with TRBD1. This CDR3 is 14 amino acids long. J was trimmed by 5 bases and V by 5 bases; bases with no gene match: 7. The germline V gene encodes CDR1 SEHNR and CDR2 FQNEAQ (reference sequence). In DNA form, the CDR3 reads TGTGCCAGCAGCCTAACGACAGGGGGGCACGAGCAGTACTTC. Protein sequence: CASSLTTGGHEQYF.

This chain links TRBV7-3 with TRBJ2-3; 8 bases line up with TRBD2. Germline V lookup: CDR1 SGHTA, CDR2 FQGTGA. The ends lost 3 bases at V and 5 bases at J; junction bases unmatched: 7. The CDR3 covers 15 residues. CDR3 coding DNA: TGTGCCAGCAGCTTCACTAGCGGAAGGAGAGATACGCAGTATTTT. Its protein is CASSFTSGRRDTQYF.

V usage is TRBV3-1 (or the pseudogene TRBV3-2) and J usage is TRBJ2-1; D is uncertain. Germline V gives CDR1 LGHDT, CDR2 YNNKEL (reference sequence). The CDR3 sequence is 16 residues long. Trimming left V 4 bases short and J 3 bases short, with 16 bases between. CDR3 nucleotides: TGTGCCAGCAGCCGCGCTCAAAAGGCGGACTACAATGAGCAGTTCTTC. This encodes CASSRAQKADYNEQFF.

The V gene is TRBV3-1 (or the pseudogene TRBV3-2), the J gene TRBJ1-6, with D perhaps TRBD1 (6 bases). The germline gives CDR1 LGHDT, CDR2 YNNKEL (reference sequence). There are 14 residues in the CDR3. V dropped 4 bases and J dropped 10 bases, with 14 bases sitting between them. The CDR3 spells CASSPRGQGSPLHF. The CDR3 DNA is TGTGCCAGCAGCCCTCGGGGGCAGGGGTCACCCCTCCACTTT.

The V and J genes are TRBV6-5 and TRBJ1-5, with D tentatively TRBD1 (5 bases). V lost 5 bases and J 6 bases, leaving 17 bases between the germline ends. CDR3 length equals 15 residues. Germline V gene sequence: CDR1 MNHEY, CDR2 SVGAGI. CDR3 nucleotides: TGTGCCAGCAGTCGAACCGGGGGTGAGTTTCAGCCCCAGCATTTT. Translating gives CASSRTGGEFQPQHF.

The chain carries TRBV7-9 and TRBJ1-2; 9 positions match TRBD1. Trimming took 5 bases from V and 8 from J; bases not matched to a gene: 15. Germline V CDR1 and CDR2: SEHNR, FQNEAQ (reference sequence). The CDR3 runs 16 residues. CDR3 nucleotides: TGTGCCAGCAGCGCCCTTCCGGGACAGGGCACAAGCGGCTACACCTTC. The encoded protein is CASSALPGQGTSGYTF.

The V call is TRBV29-1, the J call TRBJ2-6; 8 bases line up with TRBD1. The CDR3 extends over 15 amino acids. The ends lost 6 bases at V and 0 bases at J; junction bases unmatched: 4. The V gene's germline CDR1 is SQVTM and CDR2 ANQGSEA. In DNA, the CDR3 is TGCAGCGTCGCGGACAGGGACTCTGGGGCCAACGTCCTGACTTTC. Translated, it gives CSVADRDSGANVLTF.

This chain links TRBV7-2 with TRBJ1-2, with D possibly matching TRBD1 (5 bases). Germline assignment: CDR1 SGHTA and CDR2 FQGNSA. V lost 2 bases, J lost 4 bases, and 11 bases lay in between. This CDR3 contains 14 residues. The CDR3 sequence is CASSLTGTVYGYTF. In DNA form, the CDR3 reads TGTGCCAGCAGCTTAACCGGGACTGTCTATGGCTACACCTTC.

This sequence joins TRBV7-2 and TRBJ2-3; no reliable D call. Germline loops: CDR1 SGHTA, CDR2 FQGNSA. This CDR3 comprises 13 residues. Trimming pared 0 bases from V and 4 bases from J, leaving 5 bases between. As DNA, the CDR3 is TGTGCCAGCAGCTTAGCGGGTGCAGATACGCAGTATTTT. Translated, it gives CASSLAGADTQYF.

The chain recombines TRBV7-2 with TRBJ1-5; TRBD1 matches 8 bases. Trimming cost V 5 bases and J 5 bases; bases outside gene matches: 5. The CDR3 loop spans 14 amino acids. CDR1 is SGHTA and CDR2 is FQGNSA in the germline V gene. CDR3 nucleotide sequence: TGTGCCAGCAGCCCCGGACAGGGATATCAGCCCCAGCATTTT. The encoded protein is CASSPGQGYQPQHF.

The chain links TRBV5-1 to TRBJ2-7; unclear D gene. The germline V and J ends were trimmed by 5 bases and 4 bases, with 19 bases remaining between them. From germline, CDR1 is SGHRS and CDR2 YFSETQ. The length of the CDR3 is 15 residues. The CDR3: CASSFRPGNLYEQYF. The CDR3 nucleotides read TGCGCCAGCAGTTTTAGGCCGGGCAATTTATACGAGCAGTACTTC.

The gene calls are TRBV6-5 and TRBJ2-3; perhaps TRBD1 as D (6 bases). The germline V gene encodes CDR1 MNHEY and CDR2 SVGAGI. V was cut by 7 bases and J by 6 bases, with 14 bases left in between. The CDR3 runs to 13 residues. The CDR3, as DNA: TGTGCCAGCACCGGGACACGGGGCGATACGCAGTATTTT. It codes for CASTGTRGDTQYF.

V is TRBV7-2 and J is TRBJ1-6; 8 bases are a match to TRBD1. V shed 0 bases and J 10 bases; nucleotides not matched to a gene: 5. The CDR3 spans 15 residues. Germline V gene data show CDR1 as SGHTA and CDR2 as FQGNSA. As DNA, the CDR3 is TGTGCCAGCAGCTTAGCGGGACAGGAAAAATCACCCCTCCACTTT. Its translation: CASSLAGQEKSPLHF.

The rearrangement links TRBV6-5 to TRBJ1-2; maybe TRBD1 (5 bases). Trimming stripped 7 bases from V and 1 base from J, with 16 bases between. CDR1 is MNHEY, CDR2 SVGAGI, per germline. The CDR3 consists of 15 residues. CDR3 coding DNA: TGTGCCAGCAAGCCCGACCGGGACCATAACTATGGCTACACCTTC. Its translation: CASKPDRDHNYGYTF.

The chain is built from TRBV6-5 and TRBJ1-2; weak D call: TRBD1 (6 bases). CDR3 length: 14 residues. V was shortened by 2 bases and J by 8 bases, with 15 bases between the two germline ends. CDR1 is MNHEY, CDR2 SVGAGI, per germline. DNA of the CDR3: TGTGCCAGCAGTTACCAGGGACACACCGGGGGCTACACCTTC. Translating gives CASSYQGHTGGYTF.

The chain couples TRBV5-4 to TRBJ2-7, with 8 nucleotides matching TRBD2. The V and J ends lost 4 bases and 4 bases, in that order; junction bases with no gene match: 4. The CDR3 spans 13 residues. Germline loops: CDR1 SGHNT, CDR2 YYREEE (reference sequence). CDR3 in DNA: TGTGCCAGCAGCAACCCTAGCGGGTACGAGCAGTACTTC. Protein: CASSNPSGYEQYF.

V and J are TRBV5-6 and TRBJ2-2; 9 bases map to TRBD1. Germline CDR1 is SGHDT and CDR2 is YYEEEE. This CDR3 has 14 residues. Trimming cost V 8 bases and J 1 base; bases outside gene matches: 3. The CDR3 protein is CASMDRGNTGELFF. The CDR3, as DNA: TGTGCCAGTATGGACAGGGGGAACACCGGGGAGCTGTTTTTT.

This CDR3 reads CASSPGGGSLLETQYF. DNA for the CDR3: TGTGCCAGCAGTCCCGGAGGGGGGTCCCTTTTAGAGACCCAGTACTTC. The chain has TRBV27 and TRBJ2-5, with D perhaps given as TRBD1 or TRBD2 (6 bases each). Germline V gene data show CDR1 as MNHEY and CDR2 as SMNVEV (reference sequence). V lost 5 bases and J lost 4, with 20 bases in between. This CDR3 contains 16 residues.